This TCR beta chain was identified during a study of T-cell reconstitution after alpha-beta-depleted transplantation in children. Regarding the study as a whole: Reports say that about two months after transplant, the alpha-beta T cells came out of several hundred graft clones that had expanded.

V lost 5 bases and J lost 1, with 11 bases in between. CDR1 is SNHLY and CDR2 is FYNNEI in the germline V gene. The CDR3 is 14 amino acids. Comment on this clonotype: Its antigen is as yet unknown.

A library of TCRbeta sequences, prepared with unique molecular identifiers, was generated. TCRdb recomputed calls from the PCR reads with MiXCR, one row per CDR3 protein. The table has roughly 420,000 distinct CDR3 sequences, about 17% seen once. The chain has TRBV2 and TRBJ1-1; TRBD1 is a possible D gene (6 bases). The receptor was derived from a boy less than two years old who had a stem cell transplant for Wiskott-Aldrich syndrome, so the T cells may come from the graft donor. Sequencing was performed on PBMCs, mostly from graft donor cells, taken 360 days after TCRalphabeta/CD19-depleted stem cell transplant. CDR3: CASSNRAKNTEAFF. In nucleotides, the CDR3 is TGTGCCAGCAGTAACAGGGCCAAGAACACTGAAGCTTTCTTT.